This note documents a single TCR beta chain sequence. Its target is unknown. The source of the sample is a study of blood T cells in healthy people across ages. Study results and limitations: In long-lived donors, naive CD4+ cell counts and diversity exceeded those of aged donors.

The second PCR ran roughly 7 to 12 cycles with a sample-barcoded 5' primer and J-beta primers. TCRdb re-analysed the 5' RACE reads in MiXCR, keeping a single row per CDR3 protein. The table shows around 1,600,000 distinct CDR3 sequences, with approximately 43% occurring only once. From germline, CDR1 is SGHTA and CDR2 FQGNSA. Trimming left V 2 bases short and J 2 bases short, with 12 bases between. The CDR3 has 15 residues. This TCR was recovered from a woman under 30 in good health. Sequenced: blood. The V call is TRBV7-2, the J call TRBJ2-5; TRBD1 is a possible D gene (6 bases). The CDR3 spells CASSLTGQPQETQYF. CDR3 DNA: TGTGCCAGCAGCTTAACAGGACAGCCACAAGAGACCCAGTACTTC.